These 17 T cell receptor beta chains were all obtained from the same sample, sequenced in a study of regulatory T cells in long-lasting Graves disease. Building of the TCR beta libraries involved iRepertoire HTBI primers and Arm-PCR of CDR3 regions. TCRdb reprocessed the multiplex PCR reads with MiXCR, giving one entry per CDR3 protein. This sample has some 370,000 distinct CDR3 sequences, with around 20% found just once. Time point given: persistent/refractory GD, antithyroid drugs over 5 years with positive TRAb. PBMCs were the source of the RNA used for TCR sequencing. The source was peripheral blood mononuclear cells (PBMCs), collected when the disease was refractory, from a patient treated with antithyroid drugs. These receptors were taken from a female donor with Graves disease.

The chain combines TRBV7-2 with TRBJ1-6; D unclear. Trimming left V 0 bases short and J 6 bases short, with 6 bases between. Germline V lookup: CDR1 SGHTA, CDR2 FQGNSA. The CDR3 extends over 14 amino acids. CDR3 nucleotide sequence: TGTGCCAGCAGCTTAGCCGGACTTAATTCACCCCTCCACTTT. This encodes CASSLAGLNSPLHF.

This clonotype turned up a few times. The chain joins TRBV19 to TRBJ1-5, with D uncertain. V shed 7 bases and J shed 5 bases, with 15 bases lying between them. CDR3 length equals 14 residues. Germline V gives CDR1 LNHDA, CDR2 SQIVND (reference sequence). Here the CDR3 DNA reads TGTGCCAGTAAATGGCTCGGCCACGATCAGCCCCAGCATTTT. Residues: CASKWLGHDQPQHF.

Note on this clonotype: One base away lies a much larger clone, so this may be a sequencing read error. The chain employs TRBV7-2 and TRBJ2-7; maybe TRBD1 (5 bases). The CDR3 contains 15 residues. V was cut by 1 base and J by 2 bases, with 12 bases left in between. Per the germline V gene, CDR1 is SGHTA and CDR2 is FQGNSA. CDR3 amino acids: CASSLEWTSTYEQYF. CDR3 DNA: TGTGCCAGCAGCTTAGAGTGGACAAGTACCTACGAGCAGTACTTC.

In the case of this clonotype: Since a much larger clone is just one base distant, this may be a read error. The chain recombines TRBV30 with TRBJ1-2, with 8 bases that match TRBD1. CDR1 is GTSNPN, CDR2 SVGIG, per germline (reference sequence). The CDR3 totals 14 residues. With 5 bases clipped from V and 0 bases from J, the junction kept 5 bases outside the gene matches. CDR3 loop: CAWVKGQANYGYTF. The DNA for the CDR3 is TGTGCCTGGGTAAAGGGACAGGCTAACTATGGCTACACCTTC.

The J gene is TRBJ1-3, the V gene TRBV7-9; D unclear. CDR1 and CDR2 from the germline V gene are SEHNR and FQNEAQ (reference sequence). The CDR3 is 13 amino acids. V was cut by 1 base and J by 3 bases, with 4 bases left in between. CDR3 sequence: CASSLGFGNTIYF. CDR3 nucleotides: TGTGCCAGCAGCTTAGGGTTTGGAAACACCATATATTTT.

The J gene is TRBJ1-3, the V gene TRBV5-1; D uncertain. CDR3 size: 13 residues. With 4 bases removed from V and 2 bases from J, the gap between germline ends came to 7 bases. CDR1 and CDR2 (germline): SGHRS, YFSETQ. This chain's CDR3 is CASSMEPGNTIYF. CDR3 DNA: TGCGCCAGCAGCATGGAACCTGGAAACACCATATATTTT.

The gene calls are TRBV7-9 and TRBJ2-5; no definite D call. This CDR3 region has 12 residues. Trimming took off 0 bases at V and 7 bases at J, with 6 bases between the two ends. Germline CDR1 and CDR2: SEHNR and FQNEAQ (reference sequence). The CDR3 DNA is TGTGCCAGCAGCTTAGCGGAGTCGACCCAGTACTTC. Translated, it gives CASSLAESTQYF.

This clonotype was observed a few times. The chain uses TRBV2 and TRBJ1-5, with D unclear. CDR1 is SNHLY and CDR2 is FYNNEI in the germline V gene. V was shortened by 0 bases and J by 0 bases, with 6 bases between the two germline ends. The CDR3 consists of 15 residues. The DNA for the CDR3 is TGTGCCAGCAGTGAAGCGAAGTATAGCAATCAGCCCCAGCATTTT. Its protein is CASSEAKYSNQPQHF.

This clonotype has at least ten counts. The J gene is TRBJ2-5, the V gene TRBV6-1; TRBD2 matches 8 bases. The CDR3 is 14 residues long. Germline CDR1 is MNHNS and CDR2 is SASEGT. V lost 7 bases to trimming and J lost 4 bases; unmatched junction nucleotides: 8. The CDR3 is CASTSGGYRETQYF. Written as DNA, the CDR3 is TGTGCCAGCACCTCGGGAGGGTATCGAGAGACCCAGTACTTC.

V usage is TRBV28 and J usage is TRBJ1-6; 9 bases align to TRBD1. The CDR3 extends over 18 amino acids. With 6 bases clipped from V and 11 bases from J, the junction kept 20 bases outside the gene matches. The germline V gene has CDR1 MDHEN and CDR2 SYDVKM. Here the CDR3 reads CASSRYRPGQGLRAPLHF. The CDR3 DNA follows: TGTGCCAGCAGCCGGTATCGGCCGGGACAGGGCCTCAGGGCACCCCTCCACTTT.

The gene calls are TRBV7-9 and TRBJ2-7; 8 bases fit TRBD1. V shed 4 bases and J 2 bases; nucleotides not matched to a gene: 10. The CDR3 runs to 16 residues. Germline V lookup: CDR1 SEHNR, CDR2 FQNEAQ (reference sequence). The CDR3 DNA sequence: TGTGCCAGCAGCTATAAAACCGGGACAGGACCCTACGAGCAGTACTTC. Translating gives CASSYKTGTGPYEQYF. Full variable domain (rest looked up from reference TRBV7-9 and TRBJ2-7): DTGVSQNPRHKITKRGQNVTFRCDPISEHNRLYWYRQTLGQGPEFLTYFQNEAQLEKSRLLSDRFSAERPKGSFSTLEIQRTEQGDSAMYLCASSYKTGTGPYEQYFGPGTRLTVT.

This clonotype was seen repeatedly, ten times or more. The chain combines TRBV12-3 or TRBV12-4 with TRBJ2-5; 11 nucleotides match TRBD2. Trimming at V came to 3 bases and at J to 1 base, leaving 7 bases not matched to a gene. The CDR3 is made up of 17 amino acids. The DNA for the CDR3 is TGTGCCAGCAGTTTTGGTGGTAGCGGGAGGGCCCAAGAGACCCAGTACTTC. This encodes CASSFGGSGRAQETQYF.

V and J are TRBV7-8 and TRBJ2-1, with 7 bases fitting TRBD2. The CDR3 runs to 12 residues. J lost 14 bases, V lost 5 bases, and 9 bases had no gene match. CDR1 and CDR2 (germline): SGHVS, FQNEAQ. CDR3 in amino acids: CASSLGGLPEFF. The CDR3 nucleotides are TGTGCCAGCAGCCTGGGGGGACTACCTGAGTTCTTC.

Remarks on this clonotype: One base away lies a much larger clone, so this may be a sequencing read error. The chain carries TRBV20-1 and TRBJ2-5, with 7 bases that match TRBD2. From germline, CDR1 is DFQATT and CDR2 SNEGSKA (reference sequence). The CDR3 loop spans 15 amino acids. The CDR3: CRARDTSVNQETQYF. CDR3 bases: TGCAGAGCTAGAGATACTAGCGTAAACCAAGAGACCCAGTACTTC.

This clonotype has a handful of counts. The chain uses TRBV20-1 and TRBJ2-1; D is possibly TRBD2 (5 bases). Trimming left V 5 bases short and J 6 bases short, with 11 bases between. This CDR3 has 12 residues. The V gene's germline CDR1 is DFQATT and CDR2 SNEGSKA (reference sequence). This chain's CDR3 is CSASQRGNEQFF. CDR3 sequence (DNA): TGCAGTGCTTCCCAACGGGGCAATGAGCAGTTCTTC.

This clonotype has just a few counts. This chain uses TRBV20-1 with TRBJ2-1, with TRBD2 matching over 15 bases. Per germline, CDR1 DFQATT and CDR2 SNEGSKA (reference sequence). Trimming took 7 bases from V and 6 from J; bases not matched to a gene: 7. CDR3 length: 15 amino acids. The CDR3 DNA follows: TGCAGTGGATATATGGGACTAGCGGGAGGCAATGAGCAGTTCTTC. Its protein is CSGYMGLAGGNEQFF.

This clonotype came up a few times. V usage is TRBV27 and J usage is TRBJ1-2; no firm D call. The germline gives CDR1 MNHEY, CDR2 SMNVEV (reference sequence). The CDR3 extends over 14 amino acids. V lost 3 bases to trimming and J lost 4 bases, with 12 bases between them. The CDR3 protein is CASSFSGSLYGYTF. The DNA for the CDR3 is TGTGCCAGCAGTTTTAGTGGCAGCCTCTATGGCTACACCTTC.